This TCR beta chain came from a study of blood T cell repertoires in COVID-19. Study-level information: The United States, Italy and Spain were the sources of the acute and convalescent COVID-19 samples. In each case, the material was cDNA or gDNA derived from T cells, B-cell-depleted T cells, or PBMCs.

The Seattle site enrolled patients during active infection and followed them longitudinally. In the study's own analysis: The assay estimated nucleated cells by amplifying reference gene primers. Only in-frame clones appear in the TCRdb table, and some are missing; sequencing was by immunoSEQ multiplex PCR. V, J and clone size were drawn from that table, and D and trimming were deduced from the DNA. The table shows about 200,000 clones, with 85% occurring only once. The sequence was obtained from a man in his sixties with COVID-19, enrolled during active disease. Input material: peripheral blood.

CDR3 loop: CASSLAEDSGNTIYF. The CDR3, as DNA: TGTGCCAGCAGCTTAGCGGAGGACTCTGGAAACACCATATATTTT. The chain joins TRBV7-9 to TRBJ1-3; D remains ambiguous. Trimming took off 0 bases at V and 0 bases at J, with 6 bases between the two ends. The CDR3 contains 15 residues. Germline CDR1 and CDR2: SEHNR and FQNEAQ (reference sequence).